These T cell receptor beta chains were read from a single sample in a study of OX40 agonist ivuxolimab in advanced cancers. Sequenced by immunoSEQ multiplex PCR; TCRdb stores in-frame clones only, minus some. Of about 110,000 clones listed, 75% to 95% are singletons. The sequenced sample was CD4+ or CD8+ T cells sorted from blood, obtained in a trial of the OX40 agonist ivuxolimab. These receptors all come from an adult with an advanced solid tumor such as melanoma, head and neck, liver or kidney cancer. Each CDR3 is given with its conserved first and last residue. The D gene is left open where the match is weak. Clone size is not always given. Where it is, it says once, few, many or a class for expanded clones.

CDR3 length	clone size	J gene	V gene	D gene	CDR3 protein	CDR3 DNA
18	-	TRBJ2-3	TRBV5-1	TRBD2	CASSGGLAVIGTTDTQYF	TGCGCCAGCAGCGGCGGACTAGCGGTAATTGGAACCACAGATACGCAGTATTTT
19	-	TRBJ2-3	TRBV10-3	TRBD2	CAISHLGLAGGFELDTQYF	TGTGCCATCAGCCACCTGGGACTAGCGGGGGGCTTTGAGTTAGATACGCAGTATTTT
16	-	TRBJ1-1	TRBV6-1	TRBD1	CAISESPDRGGSEAFF	TGTGCCATCAGTGAGTCCCCGGACAGGGGGGGTAGTGAAGCTTTCTTT
15	-	TRBJ2-1	TRBV7-8	TRBD2	CASSVSGSTYNEQFF	TGTGCCAGCAGCGTTAGCGGGAGTACCTACAATGAGCAGTTCTTC
13	few	TRBJ2-2	TRBV7-3	-	CASSPGPGGELFF	TGTGCCAGCAGCCCCGGGCCAGGCGGGGAGCTGTTTTTT
15	-	TRBJ1-3	TRBV18	-	CASSPPDTAGNTIYF	TGTGCCAGCTCACCGCCGGACACTGCTGGAAACACCATATATTTT
15	-	TRBJ2-3	TRBV5-4	-	CASSLAAPSTDTQYF	TGTGCCAGCAGCTTGGCCGCTCCAAGCACAGATACGCAGTATTTT
12	-	TRBJ2-5	TRBV19	-	CASREDQETQYF	TGTGCCAGTAGGGAAGACCAAGAGACCCAGTACTTC
13	-	TRBJ1-1	TRBV5-8	-	CASSSQGTSAAFF	TGTGCCAGCAGCTCCCAGGGGACCTCGGCGGCTTTCTTT
13	-	TRBJ2-1	TRBV7-3	-	CASSLLINNEQFF	TGTGCCAGCAGCTTACTGATTAACAATGAGCAGTTCTTC
14	once	TRBJ1-2	TRBV30	TRBD1	CAWSTIDRGRGYTF	TGTGCCTGGAGTACCATCGACAGGGGACGTGGCTACACCTTC
17	-	TRBJ2-3	TRBV5-4	-	CASSLLVAGAITDTQYF	TGTGCCAGCAGCTTGTTGGTGGCCGGGGCCATCACAGATACGCAGTATTTT
15	-	TRBJ2-1	TRBV19	TRBD1	CASSPPGQAYNEQFF	TGTGCCAGTAGTCCTCCGGGACAGGCCTACAATGAGCAGTTCTTC
13	-	TRBJ1-5	TRBV12-5	-	CASAGSSNQPQHF	TGTGCTAGTGCAGGATCTAGCAATCAGCCCCAGCATTTT
14	-	TRBJ2-5	TRBV5-4	-	CASSKALAGETQYF	TGTGCCAGCAGCAAGGCACTAGCCGGGGAGACCCAGTACTTC
14	-	TRBJ1-4	TRBV6-1	-	CASKAGLTNEKLFF	TGTGCCAGCAAAGCGGGGTTAACTAATGAAAAACTGTTTTTT
13	-	TRBJ1-1	TRBV6-5	-	CASSPERWTEAFF	TGTGCCAGCAGTCCAGAGAGATGGACTGAAGCTTTCTTT
13	-	TRBJ1-2	TRBV19	-	CASRSEPSYGYTF	TGTGCCAGTAGGTCAGAACCGAGCTATGGCTACACCTTC
14	-	TRBJ1-5	TRBV6-5	-	CASSYSLWNQPQHF	TGTGCCAGCAGTTACTCCCTATGGAATCAGCCCCAGCATTTT
14	-	TRBJ1-4	TRBV5-5	-	CASYSGGGEEKLFF	TGTGCCAGCTATTCTGGGGGAGGTGAAGAAAAACTGTTTTTT
13	-	TRBJ2-7	TRBV7-9	-	CASSLMWADEQYF	TGTGCCAGCAGCTTGATGTGGGCGGATGAGCAGTACTTC
13	-	TRBJ2-1	TRBV10-1	-	CASSADSYNEQFF	TGCGCCAGCAGTGCGGACAGCTACAATGAGCAGTTCTTC
13	-	TRBJ1-3	TRBV6-5	-	CASSYSQGYTIYF	TGTGCCAGCAGTTACTCGCAGGGATACACCATATATTTT
15	-	TRBJ2-1	TRBV6-6	TRBD1	CASSPFGTGSGEQFF	TGTGCCAGCAGTCCGTTTGGGACAGGGTCCGGCGAGCAGTTCTTC
18	-	TRBJ1-5	TRBV5-8	TRBD1	CASSRRTGGGYSNQPQHF	TGTGCCAGCAGCCGAAGGACAGGGGGAGGCTATAGCAATCAGCCCCAGCATTTT
12	-	TRBJ2-5	TRBV6-5	-	CASSSNRETQYF	TGTGCCAGCAGTTCCAATCGTGAGACCCAGTACTTC
13	-	TRBJ1-4	TRBV27	-	CASSIPGKNRLFF	TGTGCCAGCAGTATACCAGGGAAGAATAGACTGTTTTTT
14	-	TRBJ1-3	TRBV6-1	-	CASSETGDGNTIYF	TGTGCCAGCAGTGAGACAGGTGACGGAAACACCATATATTTT
14	-	TRBJ1-4	TRBV5-1	-	CASSLAQGGEKLFF	TGCGCCAGCAGCTTGGCTCAGGGAGGGGAAAAACTGTTTTTT
16	-	TRBJ1-1	TRBV18	-	CASSPTFNRAATEAFF	TGTGCCAGCTCACCAACGTTTAATAGGGCAGCCACTGAAGCTTTCTTT
14	-	TRBJ1-1	TRBV7-8	TRBD1	CASSSGQGSQEAFF	TGTGCCAGCAGTTCGGGACAGGGGAGCCAAGAAGCTTTCTTT
13	-	TRBJ1-2	TRBV7-2	-	CASSFKPAFGYTF	TGTGCCAGCAGCTTCAAACCGGCCTTTGGCTACACCTTC
12	-	TRBJ1-2	TRBV5-4	-	CASSWTSYGYTF	TGTGCCAGCAGCTGGACATCCTATGGCTACACCTTC
14	-	TRBJ2-3	TRBV7-6	-	CASSAVAETDTQYF	TGTGCCAGCAGCGCGGTAGCGGAAACAGATACGCAGTATTTT
12	-	TRBJ1-6	TRBV6-5	-	CASSVAYSPLHF	TGTGCCAGCTCCGTCGCGTATTCACCCCTCCACTTT
15	-	TRBJ2-6	TRBV19	-	CASSYYNSGANVLTF	TGTGCCAGTAGCTACTACAACTCTGGGGCCAACGTCCTGACTTTC